The 23 T cell receptor beta chains given below trace back to one sample, sequenced in a study of molecular identifiers for immune sequencing clone quantification. TCRdb re-called the PCR reads with MiXCR, one entry per CDR3 protein. The top ten clones hold roughly 0.85% of a sample with 600,000 to 650,000 distinct CDR3 sequences, 20% of them seen once. The specimen sequenced was naive CD8+ T cells from blood, with Jurkat cell RNA spiked in. Subset described: FACS-sorted CD8+CD4-CCR7+CD45RA+ naive T cells. The receptor source for this set is a human donor in good health. Some libraries in this study had Jurkat cell RNA spiked in.

Turning to this clonotype: With a much larger clone just one base away, this may be a read error. The rearrangement joins TRBV27 to TRBJ2-2; tentatively, D is TRBD2 (7 bases). This CDR3 is built from 14 residues. V was shortened by 5 bases and J by 6 bases, with 13 bases between the two germline ends. The germline gives CDR1 MNHEY, CDR2 SMNVEV (reference sequence). In DNA form, the CDR3 reads TGTGCCAGCAGTCTCCGGGGGGCGGCCGGGGAGCTGTTTTTT. Protein: CASSLRGAAGELFF.

This clonotype was observed at least ten times. The gene calls are TRBV4-1 and TRBJ1-2; 9 nucleotides agree with TRBD1. Germline V CDR1 and CDR2: MGHRA, YSYEKL. The V segment lost 1 base and the J segment 2 bases; nucleotides outside the gene matches: 2. CDR3 length equals 15 residues. The CDR3 DNA is TGCGCCAGCAGCCAAGTAGGGACAGGGAACTATGGCTACACCTTC. Translated, it gives CASSQVGTGNYGYTF.

Remarks on this clonotype: A read error may explain this, as a much larger clone is one base away. The gene calls are TRBV6-2 or TRBV6-3 and TRBJ2-2; tentative D call: TRBD2 (6 bases). Germline loops: CDR1 MNHEY, CDR2 SVGEGT. The CDR3 is 13 residues long. CDR3 amino acids: CASSEKYTGGLFF. The CDR3 DNA reads as TGTGCCAGCAGTGAGAAGTACACCGGGGGGCTGTTTTTT.

This clonotype was counted a few times. The chain carries TRBV4-1 and TRBJ1-2, with 7 nucleotides matching TRBD1. The CDR3 runs 16 residues. Germline V lookup: CDR1 MGHRA, CDR2 YSYEKL. The junction had 8 bases not matched to a gene; V was cut back by 1 base and J by 3 bases. CDR3 protein: CASSQVKGAPDYGYTF. CDR3 sequence (DNA): TGCGCCAGCAGCCAAGTGAAGGGGGCGCCAGACTATGGCTACACCTTC.

This clonotype was picked up many times. This sequence joins TRBV28 and TRBJ1-3; D is unresolved. The CDR3 is 16 amino acids. The germline CDR1 and CDR2 sequences are MDHEN and SYDVKM. V was clipped by 7 bases and J by 0 bases, with 16 bases between them. The CDR3 DNA sequence: TGTGCCAGCACCAAACGCGGTCGTCTCTCTGGAAACACCATATATTTT. Its translation: CASTKRGRLSGNTIYF.

This clonotype came up many times. The chain employs TRBV5-1 and TRBJ1-1; D call uncertain. CDR1 and CDR2 (germline): SGHRS, YFSETQ. CDR3 length equals 15 residues. The V end lost 3 bases, the J end lost 5 bases, and 17 bases lay between the germline ends. The CDR3 DNA sequence: TGCGCCAGCAGCTCGTACTCGGCGGGAGGGACTGAAGCTTTCTTT. Residues: CASSSYSAGGTEAFF.

This clonotype showed up many times. This chain joins TRBV4-3 and TRBJ2-7; TRBD1 matches at 9 bases. The CDR3 sequence is 15 residues long. Germline values: CDR1 LGHNA, CDR2 YSLEER. The V gene end was trimmed by 1 base and the J gene end by 4 bases; junction bases not matched to a gene: 5. CDR3 bases: TGCGCCAGCAGCCAAGCTCGACAGGGGGGGTACGAGCAGTACTTC. Translated, it gives CASSQARQGGYEQYF.

This clonotype was seen at least ten times. The chain is built from TRBV7-6 and TRBJ1-5; a weak D match, TRBD1 (5 bases). The CDR3 runs 14 residues. Germline V CDR1 and CDR2: SGHVS, FNYEAQ. Trimming pared 2 bases from V and 5 bases from J, leaving 10 bases between. In DNA form, the CDR3 reads TGTGCCAGCAGCTTACAGGGAGGGGATCAGCCCCAGCATTTT. Translation: CASSLQGGDQPQHF.

This clonotype was observed at least ten times. This chain uses TRBV20-1 with TRBJ1-5, with D unclear. The germline gives CDR1 DFQATT, CDR2 SNEGSKA (reference sequence). The V gene lost 1 base and the J gene lost 4 bases, with 5 bases spanning the gap. The CDR3 has 12 amino acids. The CDR3 coding sequence is TGCAGTGCTAGAGCTCTAAATCAGCCCCAGCATTTT. Amino acids: CSARALNQPQHF.

In regard to this clonotype: A read error may account for a junction end that differs from germline. The chain links TRBV19 to TRBJ1-5; maybe TRBD1 (5 bases). This CDR3 is built from 15 residues. CDR1 is LNHDA, CDR2 SQIVND, per germline (reference sequence). CDR3 sequence: CASSLATRGNQPRHF. The DNA of the CDR3 is TGTGCCAGTAGCCTGGCGACCCGGGGCAATCAGCCCCGGCATTTT.

The chain combines TRBV19 with TRBJ2-3; 7 positions agree with TRBD1. Trimming at V came to 1 base and at J to 4 bases, leaving 5 bases not matched to a gene. The germline V gene has CDR1 LNHDA and CDR2 SQIVND (reference sequence). The length of the CDR3 is 15 residues. CDR3 DNA: TGTGCCAGTAGTATAGGGACAGGTTTGGCAGATACGCAGTATTTT. Translating gives CASSIGTGLADTQYF.

At least ten counts were recorded for this clonotype. This rearrangement joins TRBV2 to TRBJ2-2, with 12 bases fitting TRBD2. From germline, CDR1 is SNHLY and CDR2 FYNNEI. Trimming at V came to 8 bases and at J to 1 base, leaving 5 bases not matched to a gene. The CDR3 sequence is 16 residues long. This CDR3 is CASPRTSGVNTGELFF. CDR3 bases: TGTGCCAGCCCCCGGACTAGCGGGGTGAACACCGGGGAGCTGTTTTTT. Variable domain in full (rest from reference TRBV2 and TRBJ2-2): EPEVTQTPSHQVTQMGQEVILRCVPISNHLYFYWYRQILGQKVEFLVSFYNNEISEKSEIFDDQFSVERPDGSNFTLKIRSTKLEDSAMYFCASPRTSGVNTGELFFGEGSRLTVL.

The rearrangement joins TRBV28 to TRBJ2-5; TRBD2 aligns across 8 bases. CDR1 and CDR2 from the germline V gene are MDHEN and SYDVKM. V was pared by 10 bases and J by 4 bases, with 8 bases of the junction left unmatched. CDR3 length: 13 residues. The CDR3 is CATKKLAAETQYF. As DNA, the CDR3 is TGTGCCACCAAGAAACTAGCGGCAGAGACCCAGTACTTC.

This clonotype was observed a few times. The rearrangement joins TRBV24-1 to TRBJ1-2, with TRBD1 as a possible D gene (6 bases). The CDR3 is made up of 18 amino acids. Germline CDR1 and CDR2: KGHDR and SFDVKD. Between the trimmed V and J ends, which lost 5 bases and 5 bases, there was a span of 26 bases. The CDR3 DNA is TGTGCCACCAGTGGTTCGGATGCAACTCCGGACAGAGTATATGGCTACACCTTC. Its translation is CATSGSDATPDRVYGYTF.

In its sample, this clonotype was seen many times. The V call is TRBV29-1, the J call TRBJ2-3; D gene ambiguous. V shed 3 bases and J shed 0 bases, with 10 bases lying between them. From germline, CDR1 is SQVTM and CDR2 ANQGSEA. This CDR3 is 14 amino acids long. This chain's CDR3 is CSVEGKTSTDTQYF. The CDR3 DNA is TGCAGCGTTGAGGGGAAGACTAGCACAGATACGCAGTATTTT.

This clonotype was counted at least ten times. The chain recombines TRBV6-2 or TRBV6-3 with TRBJ1-5, with D possibly being TRBD1 (5 bases). This CDR3 is 14 amino acids long. Trimming pared 5 bases from V and 7 bases from J, leaving 15 bases between. The germline V gene encodes CDR1 MNHEY and CDR2 SVGEGT. The CDR3 nucleotides are TGTGCCAGCAGTCCACGGGGGGGGGGACAGCCCCAGCATTTT. As protein: CASSPRGGGQPQHF.

The V call is TRBV30, the J call TRBJ2-2, with unresolved D. This CDR3 region has 12 residues. With 4 bases removed from V and 8 bases from J, the gap between germline ends came to 11 bases. Germline V lookup: CDR1 GTSNPN, CDR2 SVGIG (reference sequence). The CDR3 bases are TGTGCCTGGATCCTCCGGACGGGGGAGCTGTTTTTT. As protein: CAWILRTGELFF.

The rearrangement links TRBV7-9 to TRBJ2-1; unclear D gene. The CDR3 runs to 15 residues. Trimming removed 1 base at V and 4 bases at J, with 11 bases between. Germline V lookup: CDR1 SEHNR, CDR2 FQNEAQ (reference sequence). This CDR3 reads CASSLVVQSYNEQFF. CDR3 nucleotides: TGTGCCAGCAGCTTAGTGGTACAATCTTACAATGAGCAGTTCTTC.

This clonotype came up many times. The CDR3 reads CASSGTLNTEAFF. CDR3 coding DNA: TGCGCCAGCAGCGGAACACTTAACACTGAAGCTTTCTTT. The chain recombines TRBV4-3 with TRBJ1-1; D remains ambiguous. Germline values: CDR1 LGHNA, CDR2 YSLEER. V lost 5 bases and J 2 bases, leaving 9 bases between the germline ends. The CDR3 runs to 13 residues.

Turning to this clonotype: The junction and the germline gene differ at one end; a read error may be behind it. This chain uses TRBV7-2 with TRBJ1-3; 10 bases fit TRBD1. CDR3 size: 16 residues. Looked up from germline, CDR1 is SGHTA and CDR2 is FQGNSA. The chain's CDR3 is CASTLEDRGNGSTIYF. CDR3 DNA sequence: TGTGCCAGCACCCTGGAGGACAGGGGGAATGGAAGCACCATATATTTT. Supplemented by reference TRBV7-2 and TRBJ1-3, the full variable domain reads GAGVSQSPSNKVTEKGKDVELRCDPISGHTALYWYRQSLGQGLEFLIYFQGNSAPDKSGLPSDRFSAERTGGSVSTLTIQRTQQEDSAVYLCASTLEDRGNGSTIYFGEGSWLTVV.

This chain uses TRBV11-3 with TRBJ2-3; no definite D call. Trimming removed 6 bases at V and 1 base at J, with 11 bases between. Germline CDR1 and CDR2: SGHNT and YENEEA. This CDR3 has 14 residues. CDR3: CASSRRSGTDTQYF. The CDR3 DNA is TGTGCCAGCAGTCGAAGATCTGGCACAGATACGCAGTATTTT.

This clonotype was detected many times. V is TRBV5-8 and J is TRBJ1-2, with 7 bases matching TRBD1. CDR1 is SGHTS and CDR2 is YDEGEE in the germline V gene. The ends lost 0 bases at V and 3 bases at J; junction bases unmatched: 2. CDR3 length: 14 amino acids. CDR3 nucleotide sequence: TGTGCCAGCAGCTTGGGGGACAGCCACTATGGCTACACCTTC. Its protein is CASSLGDSHYGYTF. The full variable domain, rest sourced from reference TRBV5-8 and TRBJ1-2, is EAGVTQSPTHLIKTRGQQATLRCSPISGHTSVYWYQQALGLGLQFLLWYDEGEERNRGNFPPRFSGRQFPNYSSELNVNALELEDSALYLCASSLGDSHYGYTFGSGTRLTVV.

The chain recombines TRBV27 with TRBJ1-2, with TRBD1 as a possible D gene (5 bases). The CDR3 length is 15 residues. Deletions cut 4 bases from V and 2 bases from J, with 14 bases between. Germline V gene lookup returns CDR1 MNHEY and CDR2 SMNVEV (reference sequence). CDR3: CASSSRAERNYGYTF. The CDR3 DNA follows: TGTGCCAGCAGTTCCAGGGCCGAAAGAAACTATGGCTACACCTTC.